The TCR beta chain described here comes from a study of blood T cells in healthy people across ages (dated by TCRdb to 2013 to 2016). Regarding the research as a whole: In model experiments, roughly one uniquely barcoded TCR beta cDNA molecule per two T cells was captured by template switching. The donors were divided into four age groups: young (average approximately 15 years), middle-aged (under 40), aged (around 59) and long-lived (more than 75). Donors of different ages were randomly distributed across sequencing lanes to avoid experimental bias. The study analyzed two additional independent replicas of 1 million unique cDNA reads from the same blood draw for two donors, one aged 18 to 30 and one aged 80 or older. The study measured age-related changes in TCR beta repertoire diversity using deep sequencing normalized with unique cDNA molecular identifiers. Here is what the overall study found, with its caveats: Because profiling used bulk unsorted PBMCs, naive and antigen-experienced compartments could not be compared conclusively. Compared with the aged group, the long-lived group had more naive CD4+ T cells, fewer expanded clones and increased TCR diversity, suggesting age selection. Total diversity estimates from one million sequenced T cells were considered lower bounds and underestimates. The percentage of naive T cells measured by flow cytometry correlated strongly with observed TCR beta diversity. Because donor CMV infection status was unknown, age-related changes in expanded clonotypes were potentially confounded. Observed TCR beta diversity per million T cells fell roughly linearly with age, and a significant reduction was already apparent by age roughly 40.

The CDR3 starts with the cysteine, ends with the phenylalanine, and has 15 residues. The only DNA kept is the CDR3, 45 bases in frame from the first base. V lost 1 base and J lost 7 bases; the stretch between them is 16 bases long. The germline V gene supplies CDR1 MGHDK and CDR2 SYGVNS. Library preparation used 5' RACE. Sequenced on an Illumina HiSeq 2500. A second PCR of roughly 6 to 12 cycles was performed with a sample-barcoded 5' primer and a J-beta primer mix. A template-switch 5' adaptor carrying 12 random nucleotides introduced a unique molecular identifier onto each TCR beta cDNA molecule. At least 2.5 million CDR3-containing paired-end reads were obtained from each sample. The Mint cDNA synthesis kit, primed by a TRBC-specific oligonucleotide, was used to synthesize first-strand cDNA from all RNA. Following uracil-DNA glycosylase treatment, all cDNA underwent a first 18-cycle PCR with the universal primers M1SS and BC2_uni_R. The original methods were these. For normalization, 1 million high-quality reads were randomly selected from each sample, with every read carrying a distinct molecular identifier. Instead of being binned into consensus sequences, reads with shared molecular identifiers were discarded. MiTCR, with a Q25 quality threshold and the strictest error-elimination algorithm, was used for CDR3 identification, clonotype clustering and error correction. A nonparametric unseen species model using Euler transformation provided a lower-bound estimate of total TCR beta diversity. The public reads were run again by TCRdb, first through fastp at Q25 and then through MiXCR, and only productive beta chains were kept. Entries are consolidated by CDR3 protein sequence, retaining the most common genes and DNA. TCRdb's processing, not the study's, gives the V and J calls here. The sample table shows about 1.4 million distinct CDR3 sequences, and around 55% are seen once. The ten biggest clones cover over 6.5% of the sample.

The 39 donors, aged about 6 to 90 years, were systemically healthy Caucasian individuals from Russia. Approximately 11 milliliters of peripheral blood were drawn from each donor into EDTA-treated Vacutainer tubes. Ficoll-Paque density-gradient centrifugation was used to isolate PBMCs, with at least 7 million per sample. Trizol reagent was used to extract total RNA from the PBMCs, yielding at least 6 micrograms per sample. For every donor, flow cytometry on a PBMC aliquot measured the percentage of naive CD45RAhigh/CD27high T cells. On this clonotype: Which antigen it targets is not known. Base qualities are not provided; no much larger clone lies one nucleotide away.

The rearrangement joined TRBV25-1 to TRBJ1-2; tentative D gene TRBD1, with 5 bases matching. Sequences were obtained from blood. The receptor's source is a young man in good health. The CDR3 loop reads CASSEFAAPGGGYTF. In nucleotide form, the sequence is TGTGCCAGCAGTGAATTCGCGGCTCCCGGGGGTGGCTACACCTTC.